Sequencing of this T cell receptor beta chain was carried out in a study of blood T cell repertoires in COVID-19. The CDR3 is made up of 15 amino acids. Germline V lookup: CDR1 SGHVS, CDR2 FQNEAQ. V was pared by 2 bases and J by 6 bases, with 6 bases of the junction left unmatched. This clone was recorded once. As originally analysed: Estimates of nucleated cell counts were drawn from the amplification of reference gene primers. TCRdb's copy holds only in-frame clones and misses some; the assay was immunoSEQ multiplex PCR. D and trimming come from the DNA, and the V and J calls and clone size come from that table. The sample yields about 420,000 clones, about 87% seen once.

The receptor was isolated from a young man with COVID-19, enrolled during active disease. The chain has TRBV7-8 and TRBJ2-2; the match to TRBD1 covers 7 bases. Sequenced sample: peripheral blood. The CDR3 bases are TGTGCCAGCAGCTTAAGAGACAGGGTTGCCGGGGAGCTGTTTTTT. Translating gives CASSLRDRVAGELFF.